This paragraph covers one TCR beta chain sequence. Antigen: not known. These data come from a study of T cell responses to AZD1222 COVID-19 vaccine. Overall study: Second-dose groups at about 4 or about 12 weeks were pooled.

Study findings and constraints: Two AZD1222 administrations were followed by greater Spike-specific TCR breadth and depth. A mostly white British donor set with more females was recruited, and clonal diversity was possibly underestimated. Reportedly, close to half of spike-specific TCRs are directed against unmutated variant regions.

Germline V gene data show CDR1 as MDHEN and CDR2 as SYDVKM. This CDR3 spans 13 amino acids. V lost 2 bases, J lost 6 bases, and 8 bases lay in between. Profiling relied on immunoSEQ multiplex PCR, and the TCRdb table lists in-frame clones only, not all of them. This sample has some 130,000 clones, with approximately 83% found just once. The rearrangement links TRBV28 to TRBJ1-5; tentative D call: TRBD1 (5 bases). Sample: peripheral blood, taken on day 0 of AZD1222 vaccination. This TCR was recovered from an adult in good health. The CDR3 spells CASSLSGAQPQHF. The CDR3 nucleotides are TGTGCCAGCAGTTTAAGTGGGGCTCAGCCCCAGCATTTT. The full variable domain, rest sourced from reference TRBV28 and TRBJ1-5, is DVKVTQSSRYLVKRTGEKVFLECVQDMDHENMFWYRQDPGLGLRLIYFSYDVKMKEKGDIPEGYSVSREKKERFSLILESASTNQTSMYLCASSLSGAQPQHFGDGTRLSIL.